This entry concerns a single TCR beta chain. Its matching antigen is unknown. This sample was taken from a study of shared clonotypes between healthy human individuals. For the study at large: Sampling drew on donors who were a couple of women and a few men aged 18 to 49. Broader study findings: An anticipated effect of sequencing depth on clonotype sharing among donors was recognized.

Each subset's genomic DNA was split evenly across several immunoSEQ plates. Assay: immunoSEQ multiplex PCR; the TCRdb copy retains only in-frame clones and omits some. The table includes about 490,000 clones, approximately 80% detected once. The V end was cut by 0 bases, the J end by 4 bases, with 13 bases between. Germline CDR1 is SGDLS and CDR2 is YYNGEE. The CDR3 length is 15 residues. Nashville, Tennessee was home to all donors, each a Caucasian adult. This sequence joins TRBV9 and TRBJ2-5; D not resolved. The sequencing sample was made of PBMCs. This receptor was identified in a woman in her 40s in good health. Some clones in this sample may be carry-over from other donors' samples. CDR3 sequence reads: CASSVVPGVVETQYF. CDR3 sequence (DNA): TGTGCCAGCAGCGTAGTTCCGGGTGTGGTAGAGACCCAGTACTTC.